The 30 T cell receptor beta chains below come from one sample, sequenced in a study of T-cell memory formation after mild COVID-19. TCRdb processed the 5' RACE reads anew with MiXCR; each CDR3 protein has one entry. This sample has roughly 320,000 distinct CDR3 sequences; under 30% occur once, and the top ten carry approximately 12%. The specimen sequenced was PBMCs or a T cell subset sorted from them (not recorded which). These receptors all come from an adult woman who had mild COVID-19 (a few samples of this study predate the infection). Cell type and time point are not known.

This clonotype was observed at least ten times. The CDR3 region is CSALRDRGENQPQHF. For the CDR3, the DNA is TGCAGTGCCCTAAGGGACAGGGGGGAGAATCAGCCCCAGCATTTT. The chain links TRBV20-1 to TRBJ1-5; 11 bases are shared with TRBD1. J lost 4 bases, V lost 6 bases, and 8 bases had no gene match. The CDR3 is made up of 15 amino acids. CDR1 and CDR2 (germline): DFQATT, SNEGSKA (reference sequence).

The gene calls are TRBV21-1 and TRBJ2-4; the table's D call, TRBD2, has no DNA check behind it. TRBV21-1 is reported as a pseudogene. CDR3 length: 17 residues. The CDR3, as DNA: TGTGCCAGCAGCACGCGACTAGCGGGACGAGCCAAAAACATTCAGTACTTC. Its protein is CASSTRLAGRAKNIQYF.

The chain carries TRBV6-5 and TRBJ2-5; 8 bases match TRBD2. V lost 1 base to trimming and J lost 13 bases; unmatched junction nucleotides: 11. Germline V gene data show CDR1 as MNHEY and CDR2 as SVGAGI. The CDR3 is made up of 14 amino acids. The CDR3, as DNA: TGTGCCAGCAGTTACTTACTAGCGGCCGGGGGGTTGTACTTC. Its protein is CASSYLLAAGGLYF.

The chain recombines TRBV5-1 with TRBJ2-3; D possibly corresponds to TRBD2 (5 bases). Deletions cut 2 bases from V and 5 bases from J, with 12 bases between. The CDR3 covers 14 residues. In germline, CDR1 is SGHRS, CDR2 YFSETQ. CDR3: CASSLDGMGDTQYF. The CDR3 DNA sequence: TGCGCCAGCAGCTTAGACGGGATGGGAGATACGCAGTATTTT.

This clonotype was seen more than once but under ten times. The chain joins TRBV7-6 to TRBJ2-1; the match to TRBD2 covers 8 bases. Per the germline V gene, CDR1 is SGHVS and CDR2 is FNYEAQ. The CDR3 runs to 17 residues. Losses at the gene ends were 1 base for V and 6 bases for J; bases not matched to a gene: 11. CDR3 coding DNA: TGTGCCAGCAGCTTAGTTACAGCGGGAGCACTAGTCAATGAGCAGTTCTTC. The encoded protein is CASSLVTAGALVNEQFF. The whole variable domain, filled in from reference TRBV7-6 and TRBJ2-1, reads GAGVSQSPRYKVTKRGQDVALRCDPISGHVSLYWYRQALGQGPEFLTYFNYEAQQDKSGLPNDRFSAERPEGSISTLTIQRTEQRDSAMYRCASSLVTAGALVNEQFFGPGTRLTVL.

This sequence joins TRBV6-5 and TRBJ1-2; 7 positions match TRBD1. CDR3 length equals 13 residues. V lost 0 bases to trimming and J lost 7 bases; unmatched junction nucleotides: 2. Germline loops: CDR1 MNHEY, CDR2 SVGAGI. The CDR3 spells CASSYSGQPGYTF. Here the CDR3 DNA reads TGTGCCAGCAGTTACTCGGGACAGCCTGGCTACACCTTC.

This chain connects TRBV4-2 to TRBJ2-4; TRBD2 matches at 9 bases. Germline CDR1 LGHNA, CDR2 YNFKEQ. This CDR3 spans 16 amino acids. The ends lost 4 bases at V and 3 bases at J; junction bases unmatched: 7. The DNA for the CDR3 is TGTGCCAGCAGCCCCATAGCGGGAGAAGGCAAAAACATTCAGTACTTC. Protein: CASSPIAGEGKNIQYF.

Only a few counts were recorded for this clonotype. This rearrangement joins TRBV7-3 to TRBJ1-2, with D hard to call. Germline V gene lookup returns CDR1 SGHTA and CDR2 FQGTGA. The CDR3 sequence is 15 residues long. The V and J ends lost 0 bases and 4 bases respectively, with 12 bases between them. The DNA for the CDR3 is TGTGCCAGCAGCTTAACCGGGCAGGTGACCTATGGCTACACCTTC. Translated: CASSLTGQVTYGYTF.

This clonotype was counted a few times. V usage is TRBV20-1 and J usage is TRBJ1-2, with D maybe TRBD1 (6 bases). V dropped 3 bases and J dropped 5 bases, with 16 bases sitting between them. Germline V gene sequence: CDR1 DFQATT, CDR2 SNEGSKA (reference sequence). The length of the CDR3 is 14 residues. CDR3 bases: TGCAGTGCTAGTCAGGGGATGGGGACTTATGGCTACACCTTC. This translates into CSASQGMGTYGYTF.

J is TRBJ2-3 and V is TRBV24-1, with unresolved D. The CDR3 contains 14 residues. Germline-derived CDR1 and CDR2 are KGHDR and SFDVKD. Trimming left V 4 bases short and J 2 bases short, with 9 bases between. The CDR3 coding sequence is TGTGCCACCAGTGACCCCGGGTCCACAGATACGCAGTATTTT. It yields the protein CATSDPGSTDTQYF.

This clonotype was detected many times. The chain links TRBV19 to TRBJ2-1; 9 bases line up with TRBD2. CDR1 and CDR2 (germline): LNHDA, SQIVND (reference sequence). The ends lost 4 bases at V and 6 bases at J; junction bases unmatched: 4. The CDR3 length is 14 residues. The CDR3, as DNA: TGTGCCAGTAGTAGCGGGAGGGTATTCAATGAGCAGTTCTTC. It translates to CASSSGRVFNEQFF.

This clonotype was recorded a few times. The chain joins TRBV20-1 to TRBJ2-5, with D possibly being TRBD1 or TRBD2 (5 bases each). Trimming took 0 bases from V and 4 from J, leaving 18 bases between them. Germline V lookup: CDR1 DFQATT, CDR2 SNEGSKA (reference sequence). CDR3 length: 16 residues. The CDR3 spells CSARDQAGSYSETQYF. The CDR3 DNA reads TGCAGTGCTAGAGATCAGGCAGGGAGCTATTCAGAGACCCAGTACTTC.

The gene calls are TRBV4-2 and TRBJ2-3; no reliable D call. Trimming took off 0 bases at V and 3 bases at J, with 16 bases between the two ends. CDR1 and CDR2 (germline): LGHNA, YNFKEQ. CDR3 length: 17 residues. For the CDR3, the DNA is TGTGCCAGCAGCCAAGAATCGAGTCATAGAGAAACAGATACGCAGTATTTT. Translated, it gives CASSQESSHRETDTQYF.

The CDR3 bases are TGTGCCAGCAGTTTCTCAGGGGGCCCCAATGAGCAGTTCTTC. Translated: CASSFSGGPNEQFF. This chain uses TRBV27 with TRBJ2-1; 8 nucleotides match TRBD1. CDR1 and CDR2 (germline): MNHEY, SMNVEV (reference sequence). The CDR3 spans 14 residues. With V trimmed by 3 bases and J by 6 bases, 4 bases remained unmatched.

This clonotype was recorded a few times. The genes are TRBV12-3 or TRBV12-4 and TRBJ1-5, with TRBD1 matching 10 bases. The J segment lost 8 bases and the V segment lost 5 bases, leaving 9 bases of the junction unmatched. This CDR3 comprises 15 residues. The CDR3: CASSQGQGIAKPQHF. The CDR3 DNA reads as TGTGCCAGCAGTCAGGGACAGGGGATTGCGAAGCCCCAGCATTTT.

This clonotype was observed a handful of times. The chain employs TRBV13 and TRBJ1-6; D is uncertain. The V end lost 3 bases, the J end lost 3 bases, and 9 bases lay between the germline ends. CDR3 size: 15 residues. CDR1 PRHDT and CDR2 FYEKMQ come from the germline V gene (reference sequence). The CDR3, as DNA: TGTGCCAGCAGCTTTCAGTCCCACTATAATTCACCCCTCCACTTT. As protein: CASSFQSHYNSPLHF.

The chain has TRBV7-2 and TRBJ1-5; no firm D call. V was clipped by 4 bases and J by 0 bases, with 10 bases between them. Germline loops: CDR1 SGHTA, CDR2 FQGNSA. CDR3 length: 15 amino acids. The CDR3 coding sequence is TGTGCCAGCAGCTCCCACGGTTATAGCAATCAGCCCCAGCATTTT. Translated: CASSSHGYSNQPQHF.

The CDR3, as DNA: TGTGCCACCAAGACGGGACTAGCGGAAGAGACCCAGTACTTC. Protein product: CATKTGLAEETQYF. The chain carries TRBV15 and TRBJ2-5; 11 positions match TRBD2. The V gene end was trimmed by 7 bases and the J gene end by 3 bases; junction bases not matched to a gene: 4. The CDR3 is 14 residues long. CDR1 is LNHNV and CDR2 is YYDKDF in the germline V gene (reference sequence).

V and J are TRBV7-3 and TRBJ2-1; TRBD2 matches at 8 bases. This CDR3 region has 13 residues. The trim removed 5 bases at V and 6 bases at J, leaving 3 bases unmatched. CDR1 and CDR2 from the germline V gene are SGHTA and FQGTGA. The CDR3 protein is CASSLRGVNEQFF. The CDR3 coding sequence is TGTGCCAGCAGCCTGCGGGGGGTCAATGAGCAGTTCTTC.

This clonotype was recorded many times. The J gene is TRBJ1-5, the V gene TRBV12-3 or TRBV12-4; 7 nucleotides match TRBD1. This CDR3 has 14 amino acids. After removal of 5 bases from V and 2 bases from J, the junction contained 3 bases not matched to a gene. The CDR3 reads CASSLGTGNQPQHF. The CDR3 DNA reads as TGTGCCAGCAGTCTAGGGACAGGCAATCAGCCCCAGCATTTT.

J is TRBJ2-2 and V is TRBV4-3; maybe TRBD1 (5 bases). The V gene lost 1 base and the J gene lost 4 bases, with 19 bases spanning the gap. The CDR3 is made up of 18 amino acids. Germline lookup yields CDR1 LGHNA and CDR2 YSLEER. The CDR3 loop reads CASSQVSLGQGSTGELFF. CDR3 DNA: TGCGCCAGCAGCCAAGTATCATTAGGGCAGGGAAGCACCGGGGAGCTGTTTTTT.

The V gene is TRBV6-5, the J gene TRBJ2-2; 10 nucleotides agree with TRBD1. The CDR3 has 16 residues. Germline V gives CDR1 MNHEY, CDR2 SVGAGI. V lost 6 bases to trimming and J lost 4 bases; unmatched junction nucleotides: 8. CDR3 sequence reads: CASRSTGGGPTGELFF. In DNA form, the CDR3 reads TGTGCCAGCAGGTCGACAGGGGGCGGACCCACCGGGGAGCTGTTTTTT.

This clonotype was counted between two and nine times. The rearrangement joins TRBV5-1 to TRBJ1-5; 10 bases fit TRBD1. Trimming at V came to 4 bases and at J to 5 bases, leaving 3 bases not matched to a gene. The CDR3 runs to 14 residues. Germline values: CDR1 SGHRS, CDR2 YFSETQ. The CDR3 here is CASSPGTGDQPQHF. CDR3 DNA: TGCGCCAGCAGCCCTGGGACAGGGGATCAGCCCCAGCATTTT.

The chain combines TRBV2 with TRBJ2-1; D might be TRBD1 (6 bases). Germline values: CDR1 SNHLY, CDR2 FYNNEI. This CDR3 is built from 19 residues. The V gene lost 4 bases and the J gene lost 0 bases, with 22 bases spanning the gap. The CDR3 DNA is TGTGCCAGCAGTGGGGATGGCAGGGGCTGGGAGTCCTCCTACAATGAGCAGTTCTTC. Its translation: CASSGDGRGWESSYNEQFF.

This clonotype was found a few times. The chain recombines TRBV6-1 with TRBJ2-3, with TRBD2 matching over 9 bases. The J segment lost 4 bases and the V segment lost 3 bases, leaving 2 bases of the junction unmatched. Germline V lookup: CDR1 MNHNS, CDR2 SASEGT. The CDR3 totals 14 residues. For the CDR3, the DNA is TGTGCCAGCAGTGATGCGGGGGGGCCAGATACGCAGTATTTT. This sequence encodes CASSDAGGPDTQYF.

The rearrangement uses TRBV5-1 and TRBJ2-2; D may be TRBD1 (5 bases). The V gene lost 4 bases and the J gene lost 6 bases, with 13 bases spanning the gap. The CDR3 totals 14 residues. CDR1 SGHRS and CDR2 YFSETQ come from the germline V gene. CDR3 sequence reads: CASSLGAGSGELFF. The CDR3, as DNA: TGCGCCAGCAGCCTTGGGGCCGGGTCCGGGGAGCTGTTTTTT.

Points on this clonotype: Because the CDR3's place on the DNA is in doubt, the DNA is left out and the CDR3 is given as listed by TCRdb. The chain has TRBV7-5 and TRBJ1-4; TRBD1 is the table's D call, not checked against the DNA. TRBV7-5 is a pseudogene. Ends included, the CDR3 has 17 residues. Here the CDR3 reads CISVPEAYRTGSAKLFF.

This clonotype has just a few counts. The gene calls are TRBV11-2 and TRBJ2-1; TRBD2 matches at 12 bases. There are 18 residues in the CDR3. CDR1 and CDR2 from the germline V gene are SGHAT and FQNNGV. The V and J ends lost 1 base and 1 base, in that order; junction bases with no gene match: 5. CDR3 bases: TGTGCCAGCAGCTTAGTGACTAGCGGGGGCAGGTCCTACAATGAGCAGTTCTTC. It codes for CASSLVTSGGRSYNEQFF.

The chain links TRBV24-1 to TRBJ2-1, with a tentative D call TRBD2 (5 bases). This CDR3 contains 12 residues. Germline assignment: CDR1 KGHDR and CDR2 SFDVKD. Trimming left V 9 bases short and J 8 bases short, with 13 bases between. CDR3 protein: CATSPNGDEQFF. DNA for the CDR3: TGTGCCACCTCCCCCAACGGGGATGAGCAGTTCTTC.

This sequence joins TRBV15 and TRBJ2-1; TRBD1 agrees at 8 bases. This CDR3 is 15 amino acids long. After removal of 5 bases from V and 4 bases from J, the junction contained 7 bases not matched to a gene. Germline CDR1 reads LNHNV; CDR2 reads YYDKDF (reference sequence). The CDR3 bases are TGTGCCACCAGCTACGGACAGGGAGAGTACAATGAGCAGTTCTTC. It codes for CATSYGQGEYNEQFF.